This T cell receptor beta chain was retrieved from a study of T cells after yellow fever vaccination. On the study more broadly: Where fractions had low cell numbers, libraries were prepared from them with the SMART-Seq v4 Ultra Low Input RNA kit. Overall study findings and caveats: FACS-sorted repertoires could harbor abundant contaminating bulk-population clonotypes.

With regard to this clonotype: What it recognizes is unknown.

TCRdb redid the calling of the 5' RACE reads with MiXCR, one entry per CDR3 protein. This sample yields 310,000 or so distinct CDR3 sequences, of which around 7.3% are seen a single time; over 15% belongs to the top ten. CDR1 and CDR2 from the germline V gene are DFQATT and SNEGSKA (reference sequence). Between the trimmed V and J ends, which lost 6 bases and 4 bases, there was a span of 15 bases. The CDR3 is 13 amino acids. The clonotype was recovered from a man aged 18 to 29 who received the YFV17D yellow fever vaccine. This sequence joins TRBV20-1 and TRBJ1-1, with a possible D match to TRBD1 (6 bases). Sequencing was performed on PBMCs, taken about 49 days after the first yellow fever vaccination. DNA of the CDR3: TGCAGTGCACCGGGGGGGGCTGTCACTGAAGCTTTCTTT. Translated: CSAPGGAVTEAFF.